This T cell receptor beta chain was captured by sequencing in a study of regulatory T cells in long-lasting Graves disease. TCR beta libraries were built with iRepertoire HTBI primers and Arm-PCR of CDR3 regions. TCRdb re-called the multiplex PCR reads with MiXCR, one entry per CDR3 protein. The repertoire has 400,000 to 450,000 distinct CDR3 sequences, roughly 17% of them found once; the top ten carry around 10%. Time point denoted: newly diagnosed GD, antithyroid drugs for less than 3 months. Extracted RNA from PBMCs served as the source of the TCR library. Diagnoses of Graves' disease were made by American Thyroid Association guidelines. This clonotype was seen more than once but under ten times. This sample also appeared in a second study, on T cells in Graves' hyperthyroidism and ophthalmopathy. Per that study: The HTBI set primed first-round TCR CDR3 RT-PCR.

The sequencing here drew on peripheral blood mononuclear cells (PBMCs), taken at new diagnosis, from a patient treated with antithyroid drugs. The origin of this receptor is a woman in her twenties or thirties with Graves disease.

The chain's CDR3 is CASSYSRRSTKETQYF. CDR3 DNA: TGTGCCAGCAGTTACTCGAGGCGGAGCACTAAAGAGACCCAGTACTTC. The rearrangement uses TRBV6-5 and TRBJ2-5; D unresolved. V dropped 0 bases and J dropped 3 bases, with 14 bases sitting between them. The V gene's germline CDR1 is MNHEY and CDR2 SVGAGI. The CDR3 contains 16 residues.